A selection of T cell receptor beta chains follows, all from one sample in a study of diagnostic markers for celiac disease. TCRdb reprocessed the reads and reports one entry per CDR3 protein, with no DNA. Recorded for this sample: 1,500 to 2,000 distinct CDR3 sequences. Sequenced input: either unsorted cells or a sorted T cell fraction (not recorded which). The receptors were sampled from a human donor. The CDR3 runs from the conserved cysteine through the conserved F or W. The listing skips clone size in some rows; elsewhere it reads once, few, many or a size class.

J gene,V gene,clone size,CDR3 protein
TRBJ2-1,TRBV29-1,NA,CSVPGGMNEQFF
TRBJ2-7,TRBV2,medium-sized,CASRGDGTYEQYF
TRBJ1-1,TRBV10-3,medium-sized,CAISDPGHMNTEAFF
TRBJ2-1,TRBV29-1,medium-sized,CSVEGTSAYPNEQFF
TRBJ1-1,TRBV10-3,large,CAISEGTVNTEAFF
TRBJ1-4,TRBV10-3,NA,CAISDLGAGDEKLFF
TRBJ1-4,TRBV30,NA,CACDEGASVVKLFF
TRBJ2-5,TRBV7-2,medium-sized,CASSLWSQETQYF
TRBJ2-1,TRBV5-1,NA,CASSWGGSGRAGNEQFF
TRBJ1-5,TRBV7-8,medium-sized,CASSLFRSRGPNQPQHF
TRBJ2-3,TRBV20-1,large,CSARKTFLTDTQYF
TRBJ1-2,TRBV4-3,medium-sized,CASSQVTGAPYGYTF
TRBJ1-5,TRBV27,large,CASSLGANQPQHF
TRBJ2-2,TRBV11-2,large,CASSLDNTGELFF
TRBJ1-5,TRBV27,NA,CASSTLPPNQPQHF
TRBJ1-1,TRBV28,medium-sized,CASSLSWVDMNTEAFF
TRBJ2-5,TRBV5-4,NA,CASSLASGRETQYF
TRBJ1-4,TRBV3-1,medium-sized,CASSQEVGRTANEKLFF
TRBJ2-2,TRBV29-1,medium-sized,CSATNMGAGELFF
TRBJ1-1,TRBV27,medium-sized,CASSFGTGLNTEAFF
TRBJ1-1,TRBV30,medium-sized,CAWGALNTEAFF
TRBJ2-2,TRBV7-3,medium-sized,CASSSGGTGGTGELFF
TRBJ2-7,TRBV29-1,NA,CSVEVTDYEQYF
TRBJ2-7,TRBV7-2,medium-sized,CASSDPRDWSYEQYF
TRBJ2-3,TRBV5-5,NA,CASSRLNRDRVTTDTQYF